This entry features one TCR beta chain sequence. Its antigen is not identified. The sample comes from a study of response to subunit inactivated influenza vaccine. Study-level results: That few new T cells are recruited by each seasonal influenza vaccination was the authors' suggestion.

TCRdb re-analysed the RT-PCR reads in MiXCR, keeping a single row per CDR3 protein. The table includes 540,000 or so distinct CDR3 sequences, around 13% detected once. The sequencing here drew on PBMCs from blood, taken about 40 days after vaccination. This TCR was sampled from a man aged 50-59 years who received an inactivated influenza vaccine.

The CDR3: CASSLVSGLAGADTQYF. Here the CDR3 DNA reads TGTGCCAGCAGCTTAGTAAGCGGCCTAGCGGGGGCAGATACGCAGTATTTT. The J gene is TRBJ2-3, the V gene TRBV7-2, with 10 bases matching TRBD2. CDR1 SGHTA and CDR2 FQGNSA come from the germline V gene. The CDR3 loop spans 17 amino acids. V shed 1 base and J 4 bases; nucleotides not matched to a gene: 8.